This T cell receptor (beta chain) was sequenced during a study of T-cell memory formation after mild COVID-19. As for the study in general: Among the donors, TCR clusters were largely specific to each donor. Study-wide findings and caveats: Clones that got smaller from day 15 to 85 had even CD4/CD8, while clones growing later tipped toward CD4+. Several responding clones turned up in pre-infection memory, indicating that cross-reactive memory may have taken part. Contracting CD4+ clones lay largely in CM and EM, with CD8+ ones residing in EMRA.

On this clonotype itself: Antigen unknown. A much larger clone is a single base away; this may be a read error.

Trimming removed 5 bases from V and 1 base from J; junction bases left unmatched: 5. From germline, CDR1 is SGHTA and CDR2 FQGNSA. There are 16 residues in the CDR3. In TCRdb, the 5' RACE reads were re-called with MiXCR into one record per CDR3 protein. The sample shows about 430,000 distinct CDR3 sequences, 20% to 25% of them seen only once. J is TRBJ2-5 and V is TRBV7-2, with TRBD2 matching over 12 bases. The sequence derives from an adult woman who had mild COVID-19 (a few samples of this study predate the infection). Cell type and time point are not known. Material: PBMCs or a T cell subset sorted from them (not recorded which). This chain's CDR3 is CASSPGTSGFQETQYF. As DNA, the CDR3 is TGTGCCAGCAGCCCAGGGACTAGCGGGTTCCAAGAGACCCAGTACTTC. Based on the CDR3 plus reference TRBV7-2 and TRBJ2-5, the full variable domain is GAGVSQSPSNKVTEKGKDVELRCDPISGHTALYWYRQSLGQGLEFLIYFQGNSAPDKSGLPSDRFSAERTGGSVSTLTIQRTQQEDSAVYLCASSPGTSGFQETQYFGPGTRLLVL.